Listed below are T cell receptor beta chains from one sample, sequenced in a study of CD8+CD57+ T cells in acquired aplastic anemia. TCRdb analysed the reads with MiXCR anew, one entry per CDR3 protein. The sample has around 68,000 distinct CDR3 sequences, under 65% seen once. Sequencing was performed on sorted CD4+, CD8+, or CD8+CD57+ T cells (not recorded which) from PBMCs. The receptors shown here come from a human donor in good health, serving as a control. CDR3s include the opening cysteine and the closing phenylalanine or tryptophan. D genes are given only for firm matches. Expanded clones get a size class; other rows say once, few or many, or leave the size out.

size,D,J,V,CDR3,DNA
-,-,TRBJ2-1,TRBV2,CASSASGRSSYNEQFF,TGTGCCAGCAGTGCCTCGGGCCGTAGCTCCTACAATGAGCAGTTCTTC
few,-,TRBJ1-2,TRBV2,CASSGPGARVGYTF,TGTGCCAGCAGCGGTCCGGGGGCCAGGGTGGGCTACACCTTC
-,TRBD2,TRBJ2-7,TRBV10-1,CAKNRLAGDHEQYF,TGCGCCAAGAACCGACTAGCGGGAGACCACGAGCAGTACTTC
-,-,TRBJ1-5,TRBV7-7,CASSLNKGASNQPQHF,TGTGCTAGCAGCTTAAATAAAGGGGCTAGCAATCAGCCCCAGCATTTT
-,-,TRBJ1-1,TRBV10-2,CASSEAGRLEAFF,TGCGCCAGCAGTGAGGCAGGGAGACTGGAAGCTTTCTTT
-,-,TRBJ2-3,TRBV19,CASRQFTTDTQYF,TGTGCCAGCCGACAGTTTACCACAGATACGCAGTATTTT
-,TRBD1,TRBJ1-2,TRBV20-1,CSARGGQGYGYTF,TGCAGTGCTAGAGGTGGACAGGGCTATGGCTACACCTTC
many,-,TRBJ2-1,TRBV11-2,CASSLVLARQRSYNEQFF,TGTGCCAGCAGCTTAGTCCTTGCGCGCCAGAGGTCTTACAATGAGCAGTTCTTC
-,-,TRBJ2-7,TRBV7-8,CASSLVRGANEQYF,TGTGCCAGCAGCTTAGTACGAGGGGCGAACGAGCAGTACTTC
-,TRBD1,TRBJ2-3,TRBV6-2/TRBV6-3,CASSYGRQGTLPHDTQYF,TGTGCCAGCAGTTACGGGAGACAGGGCACCTTACCACACGATACGCAGTATTTT
many,TRBD1,TRBJ2-7,TRBV27,CASSPGTGGNEQYF,TGTGCCAGCAGCCCCGGGACAGGGGGCAATGAGCAGTACTTC
medium-sized,TRBD1,TRBJ2-3,TRBV19,CASSIRDRNTDTQYF,TGTGCCAGTAGTATCCGGGACAGGAACACAGATACGCAGTATTTT
few,TRBD2,TRBJ2-3,TRBV27,CASSSWREGQGDTQYF,TGTGCCAGCAGTTCATGGCGGGAGGGCCAGGGAGATACGCAGTATTTT
-,TRBD1,TRBJ2-5,TRBV9,CASSPPTGEETQYF,TGTGCCAGCAGCCCTCCGACAGGGGAAGAGACCCAGTACTTC
-,-,TRBJ2-1,TRBV24-1,CATSDRYNEQFF,TGTGCCACCAGCGACAGATACAATGAGCAGTTCTTC
few,-,TRBJ2-1,TRBV27,CASTRGAGYNEQFF,TGTGCCAGCACCCGGGGGGCGGGGTACAATGAGCAGTTCTTC
-,-,TRBJ1-2,TRBV7-2,CASSPARDHGYTF,TGTGCCAGCAGCCCGGCGCGGGACCATGGCTACACCTTC
-,-,TRBJ2-7,TRBV4-2,CASSQGGLGDGQYF,TGTGCCAGCAGCCAAGGCGGGCTGGGCGACGGGCAGTACTTC
-,-,TRBJ1-1,TRBV7-9,CASSPPLSGTEAFF,TGTGCCAGCAGCCCTCCATTGTCGGGCACTGAAGCTTTCTTT
-,TRBD2,TRBJ2-1,TRBV20-1,CSASTSGSACNEQFF,TGCAGTGCCTCGACTAGCGGGAGTGCTTGCAATGAGCAGTTCTTC